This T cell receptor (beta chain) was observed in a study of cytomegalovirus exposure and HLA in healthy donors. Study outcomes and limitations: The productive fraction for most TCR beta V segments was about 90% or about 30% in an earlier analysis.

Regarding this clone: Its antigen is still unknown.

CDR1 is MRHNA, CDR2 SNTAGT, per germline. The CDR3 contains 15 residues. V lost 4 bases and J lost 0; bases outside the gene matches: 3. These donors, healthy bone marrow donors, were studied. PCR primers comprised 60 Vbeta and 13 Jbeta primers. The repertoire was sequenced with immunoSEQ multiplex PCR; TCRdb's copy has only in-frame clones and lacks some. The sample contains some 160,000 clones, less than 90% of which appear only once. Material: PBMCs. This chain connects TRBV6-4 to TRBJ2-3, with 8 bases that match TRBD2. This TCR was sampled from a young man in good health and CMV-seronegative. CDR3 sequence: CASSAGGLSTDTQYF. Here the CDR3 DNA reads TGTGCCAGCAGTGCGGGGGGGCTGAGCACAGATACGCAGTATTTT.